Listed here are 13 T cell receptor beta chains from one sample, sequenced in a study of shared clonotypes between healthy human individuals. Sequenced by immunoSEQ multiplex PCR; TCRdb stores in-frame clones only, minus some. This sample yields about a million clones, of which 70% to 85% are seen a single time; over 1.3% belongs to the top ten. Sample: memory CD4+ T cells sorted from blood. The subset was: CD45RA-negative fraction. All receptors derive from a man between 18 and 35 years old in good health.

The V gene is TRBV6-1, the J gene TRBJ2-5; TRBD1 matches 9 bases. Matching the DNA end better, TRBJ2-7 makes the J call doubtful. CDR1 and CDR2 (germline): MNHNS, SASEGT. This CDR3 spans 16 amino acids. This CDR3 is CASSERGQGSSYEQYF. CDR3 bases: TGTGCCAGCAGTGAAAGGGGACAGGGTAGCTCCTACGAGCAGTACTTC.

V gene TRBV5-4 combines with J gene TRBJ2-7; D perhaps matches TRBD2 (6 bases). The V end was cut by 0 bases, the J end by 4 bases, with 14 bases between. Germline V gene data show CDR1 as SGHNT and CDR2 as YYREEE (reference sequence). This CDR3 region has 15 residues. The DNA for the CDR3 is TGTGCCAGCAGCTTGGGTGGGGGGAACTCTTACGAGCAGTACTTC. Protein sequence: CASSLGGGNSYEQYF.

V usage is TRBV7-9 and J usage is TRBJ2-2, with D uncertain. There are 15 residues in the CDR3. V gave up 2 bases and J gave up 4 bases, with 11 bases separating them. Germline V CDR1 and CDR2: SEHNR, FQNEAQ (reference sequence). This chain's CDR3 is CASSLYPIGTGELFF. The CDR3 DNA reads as TGTGCCAGCAGCTTATACCCCATTGGCACCGGGGAGCTGTTTTTT.

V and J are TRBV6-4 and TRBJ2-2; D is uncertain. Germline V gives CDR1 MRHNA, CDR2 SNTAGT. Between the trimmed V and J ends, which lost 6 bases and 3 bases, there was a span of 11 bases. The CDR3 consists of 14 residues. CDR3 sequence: CASSLNTYTGELFF. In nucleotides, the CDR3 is TGTGCCAGCAGCCTGAACACTTACACCGGGGAGCTGTTTTTT.

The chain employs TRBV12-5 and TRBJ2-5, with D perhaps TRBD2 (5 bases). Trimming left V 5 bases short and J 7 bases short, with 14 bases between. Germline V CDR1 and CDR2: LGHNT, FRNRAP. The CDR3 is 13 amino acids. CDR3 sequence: CASGPGVVGTQYF. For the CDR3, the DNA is TGTGCTAGTGGTCCCGGGGTCGTGGGGACCCAGTACTTC.

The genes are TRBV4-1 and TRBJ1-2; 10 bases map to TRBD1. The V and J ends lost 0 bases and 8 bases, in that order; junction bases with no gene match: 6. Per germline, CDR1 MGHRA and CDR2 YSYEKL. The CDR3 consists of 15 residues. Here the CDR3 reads CASSQERDRGGGYTF. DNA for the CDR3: TGCGCCAGCAGCCAAGAACGGGACAGGGGTGGCGGCTACACCTTC.

CDR3 in amino acids: CASSFYEGISEAFF. In DNA form, the CDR3 reads TGTGCCAGCAGCTTTTACGAGGGGATTAGTGAAGCTTTCTTT. The V call is TRBV11-2, the J call TRBJ1-1; tentative D call: TRBD1 (5 bases). Between the trimmed V and J ends, which lost 3 bases and 7 bases, there was a span of 15 bases. Germline V gene sequence: CDR1 SGHAT, CDR2 FQNNGV. This CDR3 has 14 amino acids.

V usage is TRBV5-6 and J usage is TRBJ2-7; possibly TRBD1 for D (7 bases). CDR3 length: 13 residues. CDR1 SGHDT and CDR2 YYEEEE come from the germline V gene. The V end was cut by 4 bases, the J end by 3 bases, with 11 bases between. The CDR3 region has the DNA TGTGCCAGCAGCCGCGGGACAGTCTACGAGCAGTACTTC. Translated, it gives CASSRGTVYEQYF.

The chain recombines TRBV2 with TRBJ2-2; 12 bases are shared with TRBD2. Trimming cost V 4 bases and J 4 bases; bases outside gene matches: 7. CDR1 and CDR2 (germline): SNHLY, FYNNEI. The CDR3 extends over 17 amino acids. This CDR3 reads CASSVASGGETTGELFF. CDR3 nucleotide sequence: TGTGCCAGCAGTGTGGCTAGCGGGGGGGAAACCACCGGGGAGCTGTTTTTT.

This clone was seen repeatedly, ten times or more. In DNA form, the CDR3 reads TGCGCCAGCAGGACCAATACAGGACAGACTAGTGAGCAGTACTTC. Translating gives CASRTNTGQTSEQYF. The chain links TRBV10-2 to TRBJ2-7; D might be TRBD1 or TRBD2, each matching 6 bases. V lost 6 bases to trimming and J lost 7 bases, with 22 bases between them. Looked up from germline, CDR1 is WSHSY and CDR2 is SAAADI. The length of the CDR3 is 15 residues.

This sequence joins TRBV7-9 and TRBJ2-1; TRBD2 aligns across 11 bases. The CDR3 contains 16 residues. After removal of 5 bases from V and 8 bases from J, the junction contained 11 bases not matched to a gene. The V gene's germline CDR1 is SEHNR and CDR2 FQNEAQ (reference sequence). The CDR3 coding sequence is TGTGCCAGCAGCGAACGGGCTAGCGGGGGGTCTTATGAGCAGTTCTTC. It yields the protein CASSERASGGSYEQFF. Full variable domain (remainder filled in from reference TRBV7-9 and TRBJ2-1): DTGVSQNPRHKITKRGQNVTFRCDPISEHNRLYWYRQTLGQGPEFLTYFQNEAQLEKSRLLSDRFSAERPKGSFSTLEIQRTEQGDSAMYLCASSERASGGSYEQFFGPGTRLTVL.

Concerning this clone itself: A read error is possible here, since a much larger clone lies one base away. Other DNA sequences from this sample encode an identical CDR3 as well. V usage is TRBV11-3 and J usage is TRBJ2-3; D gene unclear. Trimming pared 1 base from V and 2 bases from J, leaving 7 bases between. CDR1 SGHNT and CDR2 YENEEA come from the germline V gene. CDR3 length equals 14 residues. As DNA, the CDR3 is TGTGCCAGCAGCTTAGGGGCGGTCACAGATACGCAGTATTTT. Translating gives CASSLGAVTDTQYF. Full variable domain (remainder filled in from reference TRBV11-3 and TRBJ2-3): EAGVVQSPRYKIIEKKQPVAFWCNPISGHNTLYWYLQNLGQGPELLIRYENEEAVDDSQLPKDRFSAERLKGVDSTLKIQPAELGDSAVYLCASSLGAVTDTQYFGPGTRLTVL.

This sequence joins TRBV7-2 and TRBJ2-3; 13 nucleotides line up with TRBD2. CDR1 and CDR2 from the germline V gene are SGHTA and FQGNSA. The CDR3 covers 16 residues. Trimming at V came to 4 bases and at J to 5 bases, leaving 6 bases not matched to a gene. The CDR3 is CASSSITSGREDTQYF. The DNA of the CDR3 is TGTGCCAGCAGCTCTATCACTAGCGGGAGGGAAGATACGCAGTATTTT. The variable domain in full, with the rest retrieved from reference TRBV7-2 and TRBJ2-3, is GAGVSQSPSNKVTEKGKDVELRCDPISGHTALYWYRQSLGQGLEFLIYFQGNSAPDKSGLPSDRFSAERTGGSVSTLTIQRTQQEDSAVYLCASSSITSGREDTQYFGPGTRLTVL.